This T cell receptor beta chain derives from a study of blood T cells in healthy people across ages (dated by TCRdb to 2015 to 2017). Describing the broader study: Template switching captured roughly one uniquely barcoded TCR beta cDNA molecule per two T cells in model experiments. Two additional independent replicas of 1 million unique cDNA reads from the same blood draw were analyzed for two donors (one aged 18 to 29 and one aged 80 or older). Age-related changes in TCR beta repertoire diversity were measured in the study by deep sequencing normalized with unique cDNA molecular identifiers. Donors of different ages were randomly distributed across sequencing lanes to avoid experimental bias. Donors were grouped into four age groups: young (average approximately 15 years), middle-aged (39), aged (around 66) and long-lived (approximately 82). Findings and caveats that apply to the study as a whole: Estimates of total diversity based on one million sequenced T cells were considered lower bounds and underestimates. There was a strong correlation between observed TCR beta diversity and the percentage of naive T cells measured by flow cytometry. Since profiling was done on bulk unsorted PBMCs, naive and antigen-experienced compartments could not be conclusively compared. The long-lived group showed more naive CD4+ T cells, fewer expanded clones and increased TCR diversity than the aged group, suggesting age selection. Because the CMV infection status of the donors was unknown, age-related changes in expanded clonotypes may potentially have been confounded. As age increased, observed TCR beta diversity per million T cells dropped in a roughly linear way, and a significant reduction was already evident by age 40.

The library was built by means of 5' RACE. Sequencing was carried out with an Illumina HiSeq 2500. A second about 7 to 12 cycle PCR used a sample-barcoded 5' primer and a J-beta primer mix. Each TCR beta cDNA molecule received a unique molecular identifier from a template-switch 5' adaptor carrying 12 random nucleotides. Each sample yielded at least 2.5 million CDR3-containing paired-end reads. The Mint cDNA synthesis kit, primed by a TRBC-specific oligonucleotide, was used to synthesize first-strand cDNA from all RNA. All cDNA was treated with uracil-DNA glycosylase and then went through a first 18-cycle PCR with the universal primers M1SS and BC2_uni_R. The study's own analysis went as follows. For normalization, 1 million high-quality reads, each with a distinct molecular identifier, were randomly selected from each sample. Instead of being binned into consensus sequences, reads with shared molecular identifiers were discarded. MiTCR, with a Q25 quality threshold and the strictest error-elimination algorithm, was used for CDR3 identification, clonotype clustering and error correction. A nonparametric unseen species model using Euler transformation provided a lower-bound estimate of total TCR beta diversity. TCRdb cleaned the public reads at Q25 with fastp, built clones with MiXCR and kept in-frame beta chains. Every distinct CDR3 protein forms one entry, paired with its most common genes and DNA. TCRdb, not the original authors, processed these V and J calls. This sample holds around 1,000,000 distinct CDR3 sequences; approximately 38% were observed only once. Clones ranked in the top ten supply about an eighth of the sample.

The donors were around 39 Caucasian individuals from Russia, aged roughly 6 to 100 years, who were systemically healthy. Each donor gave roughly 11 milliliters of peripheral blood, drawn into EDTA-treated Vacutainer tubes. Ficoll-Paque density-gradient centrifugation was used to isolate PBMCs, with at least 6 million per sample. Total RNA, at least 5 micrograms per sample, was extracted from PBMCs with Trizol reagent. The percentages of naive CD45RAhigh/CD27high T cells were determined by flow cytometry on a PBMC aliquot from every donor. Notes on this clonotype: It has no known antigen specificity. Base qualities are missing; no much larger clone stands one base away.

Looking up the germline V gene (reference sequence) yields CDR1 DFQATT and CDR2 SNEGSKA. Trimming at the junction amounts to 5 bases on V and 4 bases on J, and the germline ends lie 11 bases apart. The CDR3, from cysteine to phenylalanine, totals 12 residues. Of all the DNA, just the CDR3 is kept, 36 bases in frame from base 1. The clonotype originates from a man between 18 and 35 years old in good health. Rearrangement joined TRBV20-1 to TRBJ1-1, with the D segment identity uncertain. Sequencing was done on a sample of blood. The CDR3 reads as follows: CSAGGFSTEAFF. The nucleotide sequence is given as TGCAGTGCTGGCGGTTTTAGCACTGAAGCTTTCTTT.